This TCR beta chain was captured in a study of CD8 T cells in ankylosing spondylitis. Whole-study findings and limits: Disease-linked clones bore a CD8+ phenotype, appearing relatively rarely in peripheral blood. Blood of patients with ankylosing spondylitis appeared to be characterized by a TCR beta motif of several highly homologous variants. Significantly higher representation of disease-linked clones was reported for matched ankylosing spondylitis synovial fluid. Earlier studies detected some motif variants in reactive arthritis synovial fluid and blood.

TCRdb analysed the 5' RACE reads with MiXCR anew, one entry per CDR3 protein. Of some 450,000 distinct CDR3 sequences listed, approximately 17% are singletons. Turning to this clonotype: The antigen is unknown.

The CDR3 has 11 residues. The germline CDR1 and CDR2 sequences are MDHEN and SYDVKM. V gave up 10 bases and J gave up 4 bases, with 11 bases separating them. The chain recombines TRBV28 with TRBJ2-7; tentatively, D is TRBD2 (5 bases). The receptor was isolated from a male donor with ankylosing spondylitis. The sequencing input was blood, either unsorted or a sorted T cell fraction (not recorded which). The CDR3 is CATLAQYEQYF. The CDR3 bases are TGTGCCACCCTAGCCCAATACGAGCAGTACTTC.